The T cell receptor (beta chain) described here comes from a study of tumor T cells in aggressive B-cell lymphoma. In germline, CDR1 is SGHTA, CDR2 FQGTGA. The ends lost 1 base at V and 3 bases at J; junction bases unmatched: 2. This CDR3 is built from 15 residues. Some clones are missing from TCRdb's copy, which holds only in-frame ones; the method was immunoSEQ multiplex PCR. The data show about 3,500 clones, roughly nine tenths seen once. The gene calls are TRBV7-3 and TRBJ2-3; the match to TRBD2 covers 9 bases. Material for sequencing was tumor tissue. The clonotype comes from an adult with diffuse large B cell lymphoma. CDR3 region: CASSLNSGSTDTQYF. DNA for the CDR3: TGTGCCAGCAGCTTAAATAGCGGGAGTACAGATACGCAGTATTTT.